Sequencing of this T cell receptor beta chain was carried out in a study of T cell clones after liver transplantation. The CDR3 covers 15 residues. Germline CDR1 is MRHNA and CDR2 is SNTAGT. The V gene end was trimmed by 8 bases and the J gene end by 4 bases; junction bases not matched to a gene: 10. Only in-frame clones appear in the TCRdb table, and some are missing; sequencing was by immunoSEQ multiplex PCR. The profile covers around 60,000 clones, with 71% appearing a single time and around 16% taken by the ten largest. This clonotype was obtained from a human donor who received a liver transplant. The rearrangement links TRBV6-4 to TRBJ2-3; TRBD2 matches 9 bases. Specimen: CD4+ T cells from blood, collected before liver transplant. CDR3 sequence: CASSPGLARADTQYF. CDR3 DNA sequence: TGTGCCAGCTCCCCGGGACTAGCAAGGGCAGATACGCAGTATTTT.